This TCR beta chain was documented in a study of breast tumors, draining lymph nodes, adjacent tissues. Points from the study as a whole: Compared with lymph nodes, tumors were less diverse; compared with nontumor tissue, more. Luminal-like breast cancer showed significantly higher tumor–nontumor repertoire similarity than basal-like. Findings are consistent with lymph node origin and intratumoral expansion of most tumor T cells. Data only fit, rather than demonstrated, lymph node origin of most tumor T cells.

TCRdb reprocessed the multiplex PCR reads with MiXCR, giving one entry per CDR3 protein. Of tens of thousands of distinct CDR3 sequences listed, roughly 28% are singletons. The CDR3 has 16 amino acids. Trimming removed 5 bases from V and 5 bases from J, with 16 bases in between. CDR1 SGHNT and CDR2 YENEEA come from the germline V gene. Axillary draining lymph nodes of breast cancer patients supplied the node samples. This clonotype was seen only a few times. Antigen unknown. Sequencing was done on a sample of axillary lymph node tissue. This chain links TRBV11-3 with TRBJ1-6, with D perhaps TRBD1 (5 bases). This clonotype originated in a female donor with breast cancer. Some clones in this sample may be carry-over from other donors' samples. The CDR3 coding sequence is TGTGCCAGCAGCGCAGAGGGGTCGGCGAATAATTCACCCCTCCACTTT. As protein: CASSAEGSANNSPLHF.